This TCR beta chain was identified in a study of memory CD4+ T cells and cytomegalovirus serostatus. The overall study: Healthy Belgian adult donors included nine or ten CMV-positive and 24 CMV-negative people. General study points: CD4+ memory repertoires contained about 40% of the roughly 160 reported CMV TCRbeta sequences.

The sort gate was single viable CD3+CD4+CD8-CD45RO+ cells for memory CD4+ T cells. Positive selection with CD4 microbeads enriched total CD4+ T cells. As concerns this clone: The antigen remains undetermined.

The V gene's germline CDR1 is SGHAT and CDR2 FQNNGV. CDR3 size: 13 residues. The V gene lost 1 base and the J gene lost 9 bases, with 11 bases spanning the gap. Assay used: immunoSEQ multiplex PCR; TCRdb lists only in-frame clones, some missing. The sample carries 84,000 or so clones, 80% recorded once. This receptor was obtained from an adult in good health and CMV-seronegative. The rearrangement links TRBV11-2 to TRBJ2-3, with D hard to call. The sequenced material came from memory CD4+ T cells from blood. The CDR3 DNA follows: TGTGCCAGCAGCTTAGGGGGTCGGCTGACGCAGTATTTT. This encodes CASSLGGRLTQYF.